The 17 T cell receptor beta chains reported below all come from one sample, sequenced in a study of T-cell reconstitution after alpha-beta-depleted transplantation in children. TCRbeta library construction was performed incorporating unique molecular identifiers. Via MiXCR, TCRdb re-called the PCR reads, giving one row per CDR3 protein. The table shows around 300,000 distinct CDR3 sequences, with roughly 21% occurring only once. The sequencing here drew on PBMCs, mostly from graft donor cells, taken 180 days after TCRalphabeta/CD19-depleted stem cell transplant. Every receptor here comes from a male patient under 18 who had a stem cell transplant for acute lymphoblastic leukemia, so the T cells may come from the graft donor.

This clonotype showed up just a few times. The rearrangement links TRBV20-1 to TRBJ2-3; no firm D call. The V end lost 4 bases, the J end lost 5 bases, and 10 bases lay between the germline ends. The CDR3 runs to 12 residues. From germline, CDR1 is DFQATT and CDR2 SNEGSKA (reference sequence). Here the CDR3 DNA reads TGCAGTGCTACCCCTAGAAGAGATACGCAGTATTTT. This translates into CSATPRRDTQYF.

The chain joins TRBV6-1 to TRBJ1-4; D gene uncertain. The CDR3 contains 13 residues. Germline V gene lookup returns CDR1 MNHNS and CDR2 SASEGT. V dropped 7 bases and J dropped 5 bases, with 11 bases sitting between them. The CDR3 sequence: CASTRTANEKLFF. As DNA, the CDR3 is TGTGCCAGCACGAGGACGGCGAATGAAAAACTGTTTTTT.

The rearrangement uses TRBV27 and TRBJ2-5; D is uncertain. Trimming removed 4 bases at V and 5 bases at J, with 14 bases between. CDR3 length equals 14 residues. From germline, CDR1 is MNHEY and CDR2 SMNVEV (reference sequence). The CDR3 sequence: CASSSLVLGETQYF. CDR3 sequence (DNA): TGTGCCAGCAGTTCTCTAGTACTTGGGGAGACCCAGTACTTC.

The chain couples TRBV6-1 to TRBJ1-3, with TRBD1 identical over 9 bases. CDR3 length: 15 residues. Germline CDR1 MNHNS, CDR2 SASEGT. V shed 6 bases and J 3 bases; nucleotides not matched to a gene: 6. The CDR3 spells CASSLGTGSGNTIYF. The CDR3 DNA reads TGTGCCAGCAGCCTCGGGACAGGGAGTGGAAACACCATATATTTT.

The rearrangement links TRBV12-3 or TRBV12-4 to TRBJ2-5, with a possible D match to TRBD2 (6 bases). V lost 3 bases to trimming and J lost 1 base, with 12 bases between them. The CDR3 is 15 amino acids. This CDR3 is CASSFRAGGQETQYF. DNA of the CDR3: TGTGCCAGCAGTTTCAGGGCCGGGGGCCAAGAGACCCAGTACTTC.

This clonotype was detected only a few times. The chain has TRBV4-1 and TRBJ2-1; tentative D call: TRBD1 (5 bases). Germline CDR1 and CDR2: MGHRA and YSYEKL. The V end was cut by 5 bases, the J end by 0 bases, with 20 bases between. The CDR3 sequence is 18 residues long. The CDR3 DNA sequence: TGCGCCAGCAGCAATTCCCTTTTTCAGGGCCCCTCCTACAATGAGCAGTTCTTC. Its translation: CASSNSLFQGPSYNEQFF.

The rearrangement joins TRBV27 to TRBJ2-7; tentative D call: TRBD2 (6 bases). The CDR3 runs 15 residues. CDR1 is MNHEY and CDR2 is SMNVEV in the germline V gene (reference sequence). Deletions cut 5 bases from V and 0 bases from J, with 14 bases between. For the CDR3, the DNA is TGTGCCAGCAGTCTTATGGGACTGAGCTCCTACGAGCAGTACTTC. Translated, it gives CASSLMGLSSYEQYF.

The chain joins TRBV6-5 to TRBJ1-1; D might be TRBD1 (5 bases). The CDR3 consists of 16 residues. Germline CDR1 MNHEY, CDR2 SVGAGI. Between the trimmed V and J ends, which lost 0 bases and 4 bases, there was a span of 15 bases. The CDR3 bases are TGTGCCAGCAGTTACTCGGGTAGGGGTATTGGCACTGAAGCTTTCTTT. It is translated as CASSYSGRGIGTEAFF.

This clonotype was counted between two and nine times. This sequence joins TRBV4-1 and TRBJ2-4; 10 bases agree with TRBD2. Germline V gene lookup returns CDR1 MGHRA and CDR2 YSYEKL. The CDR3 runs to 18 residues. J gave up 0 bases and V 1 base, and 6 bases lay outside the gene matches. In nucleotides, the CDR3 is TGCGCCAGCAGCCAAGGACTAGCGGGCATCCTAGCCAAAAACATTCAGTACTTC. Translated, it gives CASSQGLAGILAKNIQYF.

This clonotype was seen only a few times. The gene calls are TRBV15 and TRBJ2-3, with D hard to call. The germline gives CDR1 LNHNV, CDR2 YYDKDF (reference sequence). V was pared by 1 base and J by 3 bases, with 8 bases between. This CDR3 is built from 14 residues. CDR3 sequence reads: CATSRVGMTDTQYF. The CDR3 DNA reads as TGTGCCACCAGCAGAGTCGGCATGACAGATACGCAGTATTTT.

This rearrangement joins TRBV7-9 to TRBJ2-1; a weak D match, TRBD2 (5 bases). The CDR3 length is 15 residues. V dropped 5 bases and J dropped 9 bases, with 20 bases sitting between them. Germline loops: CDR1 SEHNR, CDR2 FQNEAQ (reference sequence). The CDR3 region has the DNA TGTGCCAGCAGCCCGAATAGACTAAGAGGAGGTGAGCAGTTCTTC. It codes for CASSPNRLRGGEQFF.

Regarding this clonotype: Germline and junction disagree at one end, which may indicate a read error. The chain links TRBV29-1 to TRBJ1-3; TRBD1 agrees at 7 bases. CDR1 SQVTM and CDR2 ANQGSEA come from the germline V gene. The CDR3 loop spans 8 amino acids. The CDR3 loop reads CSDGDRNF. For the CDR3, the DNA is TGCAGCGACGGGGACAGAAATTTT.

V gene TRBV5-1 combines with J gene TRBJ1-2; no reliable D call. CDR1 and CDR2 (germline): SGHRS, YFSETQ. The V gene lost 4 bases and the J gene lost 4 bases, with 11 bases spanning the gap. CDR3 length: 13 amino acids. CDR3 amino acids: CASSPGGIYGYTF. The CDR3 bases are TGCGCCAGCAGCCCGGGCGGTATCTATGGCTACACCTTC.

The V gene is TRBV14, the J gene TRBJ2-5; possibly TRBD1 or TRBD2 for D (5 bases each). V was clipped by 0 bases and J by 5 bases, with 19 bases between them. CDR3 length equals 17 residues. Germline V gives CDR1 SGHDN, CDR2 FVKESK. The CDR3 loop is CASSQDPDGPGRETQYF. CDR3 sequence (DNA): TGTGCCAGCAGCCAAGATCCGGACGGTCCGGGGCGGGAGACCCAGTACTTC.

The rearrangement links TRBV15 to TRBJ2-7; D uncertain. Between the trimmed V and J ends, which lost 1 base and 5 bases, there was a span of 6 bases. Germline V CDR1 and CDR2: LNHNV, YYDKDF (reference sequence). The CDR3 spans 12 residues. The CDR3 DNA reads TGTGCCACCAGCAGAGCTACGGACGAGCAGTACTTC. This encodes CATSRATDEQYF.

This clonotype appeared a few times. The V and J genes are TRBV27 and TRBJ2-2; D not resolved. The CDR3 totals 13 residues. V shed 2 bases and J shed 7 bases, with 8 bases lying between them. Germline V lookup: CDR1 MNHEY, CDR2 SMNVEV (reference sequence). DNA of the CDR3: TGTGCCAGCAGTTTAAAGTCAATCGGGGAGCTGTTTTTT. Encoded protein: CASSLKSIGELFF.

This rearrangement joins TRBV12-3 or TRBV12-4 to TRBJ1-2; a weak D match, TRBD1 (6 bases). CDR3 size: 13 residues. V lost 6 bases, J lost 5 bases, and 13 bases lay in between. CDR3 sequence: CASRDTGFYGYTF. The DNA for the CDR3 is TGTGCCAGCAGGGATACAGGGTTTTATGGCTACACCTTC.